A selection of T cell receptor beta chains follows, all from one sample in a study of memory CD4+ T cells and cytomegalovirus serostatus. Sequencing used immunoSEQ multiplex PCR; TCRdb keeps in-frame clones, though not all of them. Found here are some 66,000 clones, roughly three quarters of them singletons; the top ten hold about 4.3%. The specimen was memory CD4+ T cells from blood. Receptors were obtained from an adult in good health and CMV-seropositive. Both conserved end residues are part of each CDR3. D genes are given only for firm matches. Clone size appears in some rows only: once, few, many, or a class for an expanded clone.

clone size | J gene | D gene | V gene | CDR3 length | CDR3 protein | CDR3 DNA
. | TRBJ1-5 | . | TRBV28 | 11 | CASSLTQPQHF | TGTGCCAGCAGTTTGACTCAGCCCCAGCATTTT
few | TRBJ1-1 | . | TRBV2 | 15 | CASKDGVGRDTEAFF | TGTGCCAGCAAGGATGGGGTAGGGCGGGACACTGAAGCTTTCTTT
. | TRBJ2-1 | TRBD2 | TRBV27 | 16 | CASSSPTSGRYNEQFF | TGTGCCAGCAGTTCACCGACTAGCGGGAGATACAATGAGCAGTTCTTC
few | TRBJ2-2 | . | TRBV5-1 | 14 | CASVNRENTGELFF | TGCGCCAGCGTGAACCGGGAGAACACCGGGGAGCTGTTTTTT
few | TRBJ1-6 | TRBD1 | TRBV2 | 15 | CASRADRANNSPLHF | TGTGCCAGCAGGGCCGACAGGGCTAATAATTCACCCCTCCACTTT
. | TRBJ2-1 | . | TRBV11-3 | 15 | CASSLGSTGGNEQFF | TGTGCCAGCAGCTTGGGATCTACCGGAGGTAATGAGCAGTTCTTC
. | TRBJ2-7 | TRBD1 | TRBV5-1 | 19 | CASSSGRGQGDLSSYEQYF | TGCGCCAGCAGCTCCGGTCGAGGGCAGGGGGACCTTAGCTCCTACGAGCAGTACTTC
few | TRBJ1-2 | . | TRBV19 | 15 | CASSIVRETNYGYTF | TGTGCCAGTAGTATAGTGCGGGAGACCAACTATGGCTACACCTTC
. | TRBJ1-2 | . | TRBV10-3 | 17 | CAISGHTEEGVGYGYTF | TGTGCCATCAGTGGCCACACAGAGGAGGGGGTAGGCTATGGCTACACCTTC
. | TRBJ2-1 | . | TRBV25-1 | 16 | CASSEYIREEYNEQFF | TGTGCCAGCAGTGAATATATCAGGGAAGAATACAATGAGCAGTTCTTC
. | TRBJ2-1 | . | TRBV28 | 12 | CASSLPIGEQFF | TGTGCCAGCAGTTTGCCCATCGGTGAGCAGTTCTTC
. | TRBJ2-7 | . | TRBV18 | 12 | CASSRQEPEQYF | TGTGCCAGCTCTCGACAGGAACCCGAGCAGTACTTC
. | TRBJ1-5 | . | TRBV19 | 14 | CASRPFLSNQPQHF | TGTGCCAGTCGGCCGTTCTTGAGCAATCAGCCCCAGCATTTT
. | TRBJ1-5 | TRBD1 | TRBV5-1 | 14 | CAIPRGQYNQPQHF | TGCGCCATCCCTCGGGGACAGTACAATCAGCCCCAGCATTTT
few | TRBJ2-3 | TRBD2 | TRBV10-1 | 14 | CASSEGLAADTQYF | TGCGCCAGCAGTGAAGGACTAGCGGCAGATACGCAGTATTTT
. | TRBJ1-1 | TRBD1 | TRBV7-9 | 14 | CASSLSTGGVAAFF | TGTGCCAGCAGCTTATCCACAGGGGGTGTCGCAGCTTTCTTT
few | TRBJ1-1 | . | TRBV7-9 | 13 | CASSSLGDTEAFF | TGTGCCAGCAGCTCCCTAGGGGATACTGAAGCTTTCTTT